A single T cell receptor beta chain is shown here with its context. There is no known antigen for this receptor. No base qualities exist here, and no much larger clone lies one base off it. The library was produced with the immunoSEQ multiplex PCR assay. TCRdb retrieved this table from immuneACCESS and kept in-frame rearrangements only. Not all clones are present; in checked studies, unresolved V genes account for under half, and no reason is known for the remainder. Recorded for this sample are some 22,000 clones; 85% to 90% of them occurred a single time. Roughly 40% of the sample is held by the ten biggest clonotypes. The entry originates in a study of control samples from healthy donors and cancer patients (dated by TCRdb to about 2020). The sample was PBMCs. This sequence originates from a man between 60 and 75 years old with head and neck cancer.

The DNA is as follows: TGTGCCAGCAGCTTTTATAAGGAGGGCAACACCGGGGAGCTGTTTTTT. Translated, it reads CASSFYKEGNTGELFF. Recombination joined TRBV5-6 with TRBJ2-2; a tentative D match to TRBD2 spans 6 bases. The germline V gene provides CDR1 SGHDT and CDR2 YYEEEE. V lost 2 bases and J lost 2 bases; the stretch between them is 13 bases long. The CDR3 starts with the cysteine, ends with the phenylalanine, and has 16 residues. Only CDR3 DNA is held: 48 bases, read in frame from base 1. When the CDR3 is completed using the reference TRBV5-6 and TRBJ2-2 genes on either side, the full variable domain is DAGVTQSPTHLIKTRGQQVTLRCSPKSGHDTVSWYQQALGQGPQFIFQYYEEEERQRGNFPDRFSGHQFPNYSSELNVNALLLGDSALYLCASSFYKEGNTGELFFGEGSRLTVL.